The clone carrying this T cell receptor beta chain was counted between two and nine times. Germline-derived CDR1 and CDR2 are PRHDT and FYEKMQ (reference sequence). This CDR3 is built from 13 residues. Trimming left V 1 base short and J 12 bases short, with 13 bases between. Sequenced by immunoSEQ multiplex PCR; TCRdb stores in-frame clones only, minus some. The sample includes approximately 120,000 clones, approximately 86% seen only once; the top ten take approximately 5%. This sample is part of a study of T cell responses to AZD1222 COVID-19 vaccine. This clonotype was obtained from an adult in good health. The chain uses TRBV13 and TRBJ1-3; possibly TRBD1 for D (5 bases). The source material was peripheral blood, sampled on day 0 of AZD1222 vaccination. CDR3 sequence (DNA): TGTGCCAGCAGCTTAGTTGGGGGATCACGCATATATTTT. Protein: CASSLVGGSRIYF.